This T cell receptor beta chain was documented in a study of beta chain features in type 1 diabetes. At the level of the study: Cell yields, age and gender were similar between patients and healthy donors. Study-level findings and limits: Equally in patients and controls, PCR might preferentially amplify shorter templates. A moderate, significant TCRB CDR3 shortening appeared in type 1 diabetes across four CD4+ subsets.

CDR3 length: 14 residues. The germline V gene encodes CDR1 PRHDT and CDR2 FYEKMQ (reference sequence). Trimming at V came to 4 bases and at J to 8 bases, leaving 5 bases not matched to a gene. The whole isolated RNA underwent reverse transcription, so sequencing captured expressed TCRB transcripts. Naive, central memory and regulatory T cell samples came to a mean of approximately 3.57 million reads. Sequenced by immunoSEQ multiplex PCR; TCRdb stores in-frame clones only, minus some. Of 150,000 to 200,000 clones listed, almost 65% are singletons. Comment on this clone: Its antigen remains unknown.

The V call is TRBV13, the J call TRBJ1-6; 7 positions agree with TRBD1. Sequencing was carried out using naive CD4+ T cells from blood. The TCR sequence derives from a young man with type 1 diabetes. CDR3 nucleotides: TGTGCCAGCAGCTCCGACAGGGACGATTCACCCCTCCACTTT. It translates to CASSSDRDDSPLHF.